The 18 T cell receptor beta chains below all came from one sample that was sequenced in a study of shared clonotypes between healthy human individuals. Clones were sequenced by immunoSEQ multiplex PCR, and TCRdb holds only the in-frame ones, with some missing. The repertoire holds approximately 440,000 clones, with around 77% as singletons. Input material: PBMCs. These receptors were collected from a woman between 40 and 50 years old in good health. Some clones in this sample may be carry-over from other donors' samples.

In its sample, this clone was seen many times. The chain joins TRBV7-6 to TRBJ1-3; TRBD1 might be the D (5 bases). CDR1 is SGHVS and CDR2 is FNYEAQ in the germline V gene. CDR3 length: 16 amino acids. The V gene lost 5 bases and the J gene lost 0 bases, with 14 bases spanning the gap. The CDR3 sequence is CASSNLADTSGNTIYF. CDR3 DNA sequence: TGTGCCAGCAGCAACCTAGCGGACACCTCTGGAAACACCATATATTTT.

CDR3 DNA sequence: TGTGCCAGCAGCGTAGGTCCCCCCCTATTGGTCAACGTCCTGACTTTC. This codes for CASSVGPPLLVNVLTF. J is TRBJ2-6 and V is TRBV9; D ambiguous. V was trimmed by 0 bases and J by 9 bases, leaving 16 bases between them. Germline V lookup: CDR1 SGDLS, CDR2 YYNGEE. The CDR3 runs 16 residues. Looking up the rest from reference TRBV9 and TRBJ2-6 gives the full variable domain: DSGVTQTPKHLITATGQRVTLRCSPRSGDLSVYWYQQSLDQGLQFLIQYYNGEERAKGNILERFSAQQFPDLHSELNLSSLELGDSALYFCASSVGPPLLVNVLTFGAGSRLTVL.

Only one count was recorded for this clone. One base separates it from a far larger clone, so it is likely a read error. The rearrangement uses TRBV28 and TRBJ2-7, with 7 bases that match TRBD1. This CDR3 spans 14 amino acids. CDR1 and CDR2 from the germline V gene are MDHEN and SYDVKM. The CDR3 here is CASSRGQIFYEQCF. CDR3 bases: TGTGCCAGCAGCAGGGGACAGATTTTCTACGAGCAGTGCTTC.

The chain employs TRBV7-8 and TRBJ2-6; possibly TRBD2 for D (5 bases). Germline assignment: CDR1 SGHVS and CDR2 FQNEAQ. This CDR3 has 16 residues. V dropped 5 bases and J dropped 2 bases, with 13 bases sitting between them. The CDR3 DNA reads as TGTGCCAGCAGCCAATCGGTGAGGGCTGGGGCCAACGTCCTGACTTTC. This gives the protein CASSQSVRAGANVLTF.

This clone was recorded at least ten times. The rearrangement uses TRBV5-1 and TRBJ1-2; possible D gene TRBD1, 5 bases. Germline values: CDR1 SGHRS, CDR2 YFSETQ. With 4 bases removed from V and 6 bases from J, the gap between germline ends came to 13 bases. This CDR3 comprises 13 residues. CDR3 bases: TGCGCCAGCAGCGCTGGGGCGCCCCATGGCTACACCTTC. Amino acids: CASSAGAPHGYTF.

V is TRBV10-1 and J is TRBJ2-7; TRBD2 matches at 10 bases. The V and J ends lost 6 bases and 7 bases, in that order; junction bases with no gene match: 12. Germline CDR1 and CDR2: WNHNN and SYGVQD (reference sequence). This CDR3 contains 15 residues. CDR3 amino acids: CASSRTSGTLWEQYF. The CDR3 region has the DNA TGCGCCAGCAGCCGGACTAGCGGAACCCTATGGGAGCAGTACTTC.

This clone was found once. The same CDR3 arises from other DNA sequences in this sample as well. CDR3: CASSTSYEQYF. Written as DNA, the CDR3 is TGTGCCAGCTCCACCTCCTACGAGCAGTACTTC. The rearrangement links TRBV28 to TRBJ2-7; D not resolved. V lost 8 bases to trimming and J lost 0 bases, with 5 bases between them. This CDR3 comprises 11 residues. Germline CDR1 and CDR2: MDHEN and SYDVKM.

This chain connects TRBV15 to TRBJ2-5; D is ambiguous. V was clipped by 1 base and J by 1 base, with 7 bases between them. The CDR3 length is 14 residues. Germline CDR1 and CDR2: LNHNV and YYDKDF (reference sequence). CDR3 DNA: TGTGCCACCAGCAGAGTTACACCCCAAGAGACCCAGTACTTC. Translation: CATSRVTPQETQYF.

The count of this clone is one. The gene calls are TRBV18 and TRBJ1-2; D gene uncertain. V shed 3 bases and J shed 4 bases, with 9 bases lying between them. Germline CDR1 reads KGHSH; CDR2 reads LQKENI. The CDR3 is made up of 13 amino acids. The CDR3 nucleotides read TGTGCCAGCTCACCTGACGAGGGCTATGGCTACACCTTC. Encoded protein: CASSPDEGYGYTF.

V and J are TRBV30 and TRBJ1-2, with 8 nucleotides matching TRBD1. Germline V gives CDR1 GTSNPN, CDR2 SVGIG (reference sequence). J was trimmed by 7 bases and V by 1 base; bases with no gene match: 2. The CDR3 extends over 12 amino acids. DNA of the CDR3: TGTGCCTGGAGTGACAGGGGGTTTGGCTACACCTTC. Translating it yields CAWSDRGFGYTF. Full variable domain (missing parts from reference TRBV30 and TRBJ1-2): SQTIHQWPATLVQPVGSPLSLECTVEGTSNPNLYWYRQAAGRGLQLLFYSVGIGQISSEVPQNLSASRPQDRQFILSSKKLLLSDSGFYLCAWSDRGFGYTFGSGTRLTVV.

The rearrangement joins TRBV19 to TRBJ1-2; 7 nucleotides agree with TRBD1. This CDR3 spans 13 amino acids. V trimming: 7 bases; J trimming: 3 bases; junction bases outside the gene matches: 5. Per germline, CDR1 LNHDA and CDR2 SQIVND (reference sequence). Here the CDR3 DNA reads TGTGCCAGTACCCAACAGGGGTACTATGGCTACACCTTC. Protein product: CASTQQGYYGYTF.

The V call is TRBV6-1, the J call TRBJ2-1; 11 bases align to TRBD1. The germline V gene encodes CDR1 MNHNS and CDR2 SASEGT. The CDR3 totals 15 residues. V lost 5 bases, J lost 4 bases, and 4 bases stayed unmatched. CDR3 in DNA: TGTGCCAGCAGTACGGACAGGGGGCAATACAATGAGCAGTTCTTC. Protein sequence: CASSTDRGQYNEQFF.

The V gene is TRBV29-1, the J gene TRBJ1-2, with 10 bases lining up with TRBD1. V lost 5 bases, J lost 4 bases, and 1 base stayed unmatched. The length of the CDR3 is 12 residues. The germline CDR1 and CDR2 sequences are SQVTM and ANQGSEA. DNA for the CDR3: TGCAGCGTTTGGACAGGGGGCTATGGCTACACCTTC. This translates into CSVWTGGYGYTF. The variable domain in full, completed from reference TRBV29-1 and TRBJ1-2, reads SAVISQKPSRDICQRGTSLTIQCQVDSQVTMMFWYRQQPGQSLTLIATANQGSEATYESGFVIDKFPISRPNLTFSTLTVSNMSPEDSSIYLCSVWTGGYGYTFGSGTRLTVV.

The chain employs TRBV7-9 and TRBJ2-5, with a tentative D call TRBD1 (5 bases). The CDR3 is 12 residues long. Germline CDR1 and CDR2: SEHNR and FQNEAQ (reference sequence). V lost 5 bases and J 4 bases, leaving 8 bases between the germline ends. CDR3 sequence (DNA): TGTGCCAGCAGCCTAGGGGCAGAGACCCAGTACTTC. Its translation: CASSLGAETQYF. The whole variable domain, remainder taken from reference TRBV7-9 and TRBJ2-5, is DTGVSQNPRHKITKRGQNVTFRCDPISEHNRLYWYRQTLGQGPEFLTYFQNEAQLEKSRLLSDRFSAERPKGSFSTLEIQRTEQGDSAMYLCASSLGAETQYFGPGTRLLVL.

The chain is built from TRBV30 and TRBJ2-5, with D possibly TRBD2 on 6 matching bases. Germline CDR1 reads GTSNPN; CDR2 reads SVGIG (reference sequence). The V end was cut by 0 bases, the J end by 5 bases, with 19 bases between. This CDR3 is 16 amino acids long. The CDR3 sequence: CAWSVLGGTAAETQYF. The CDR3 coding sequence is TGTGCCTGGAGTGTACTGGGCGGGACCGCAGCGGAGACCCAGTACTTC.

This clone showed up just once. The chain combines TRBV18 with TRBJ2-7, with D possibly TRBD1 on 5 matching bases. The germline V gene has CDR1 KGHSH and CDR2 LQKENI. Trimming shortened V by 2 bases and J by 4 bases, and 15 bases separated the two germline ends. This CDR3 contains 15 residues. CDR3 amino acids: CASSPGAPKEYEQYF. The CDR3 coding sequence is TGTGCCAGCTCACCAGGGGCCCCAAAGGAATACGAGCAGTACTTC.

The chain uses TRBV28 and TRBJ2-5; the D gene is possibly TRBD1 (5 bases). V shed 6 bases and J shed 1 base, with 18 bases lying between them. The CDR3 sequence is 16 residues long. Per germline, CDR1 MDHEN and CDR2 SYDVKM. DNA of the CDR3: TGTGCCAGCAGCGCCCCGCGAGGACATTCCCAAGAGACCCAGTACTTC. Protein sequence: CASSAPRGHSQETQYF.

Notes on this clone: With a much larger clone just one base away, this may be a read error. The chain combines TRBV28 with TRBJ1-2, with 8 bases fitting TRBD1. The CDR3 contains 13 residues. Per the germline V gene, CDR1 is MDHEN and CDR2 is SYDVKM. CDR3 bases: TGTGCCAGCCTACCGGGACAGGCCTTGGGCTGCACCTTC. Translating gives CASLPGQALGCTF.